The rows below give T cell receptor beta chains drawn from one sample of a study of T cell responses to AZD1222 COVID-19 vaccine. Data came from immunoSEQ multiplex PCR; TCRdb stores just in-frame clones and leaves some out. This sample has roughly 60,000 clones, with over 60% found just once. This specimen consisted of peripheral blood, obtained 28 days after the second AZD1222 dose. These TCRs come from an adult who received the AZD1222 COVID-19 vaccine. CDR3s include the opening cysteine and the closing phenylalanine or tryptophan. The order of the fields is V gene, CDR3 length, clone size, CDR3 protein. The size of a clone is reported for some rows only, either as once, few or many, or as a class for expanded clones.

V gene: TRBV3-1/TRBV3-2
CDR3 length: 13
clone size: .
CDR3 protein: CASSQDLRGGYTF

V gene: TRBV12-3/TRBV12-4
CDR3 length: 13
clone size: .
CDR3 protein: CASSPTGFIGYTF

V gene: TRBV28
CDR3 length: 14
clone size: .
CDR3 protein: CASSSDIGGNTIYF

V gene: TRBV6-2/TRBV6-3
CDR3 length: 16
clone size: .
CDR3 protein: CASSPNTWGSVDTQYF

V gene: TRBV7-3
CDR3 length: 15
clone size: .
CDR3 protein: CASSSPRDSTGELFF

V gene: TRBV7-6
CDR3 length: 15
clone size: .
CDR3 protein: CASSRDRGSSYEQYF

V gene: TRBV7-2
CDR3 length: 16
clone size: once
CDR3 protein: CASSLDFGGDTDTQYF

V gene: TRBV12-3/TRBV12-4
CDR3 length: 11
clone size: .
CDR3 protein: CASTRGTEAFF

V gene: TRBV7-2
CDR3 length: 16
clone size: .
CDR3 protein: CASSLVRSQAHLGYTF

V gene: TRBV3-1/TRBV3-2
CDR3 length: 15
clone size: .
CDR3 protein: CASSQVPGGAREQYF

V gene: TRBV19
CDR3 length: 14
clone size: .
CDR3 protein: CASRGQFDVSPLHF

V gene: TRBV19
CDR3 length: 12
clone size: large
CDR3 protein: CASRLSGDTQYF

V gene: TRBV20-1
CDR3 length: 11
clone size: .
CDR3 protein: CSAIPRTEQYF

V gene: TRBV19
CDR3 length: 14
clone size: .
CDR3 protein: CASSSRASSYEQYF

V gene: TRBV4-1
CDR3 length: 17
clone size: .
CDR3 protein: CASSQERSHHTNEKLFF

V gene: TRBV3-1/TRBV3-2
CDR3 length: 18
clone size: .
CDR3 protein: CASSQASGGSASTDTQYF

V gene: TRBV6-5
CDR3 length: 15
clone size: .
CDR3 protein: CASSSYSGDGNTIYF

V gene: TRBV4-1
CDR3 length: 17
clone size: few
CDR3 protein: CASSQDVIRDRALGQYF

V gene: TRBV9
CDR3 length: 16
clone size: .
CDR3 protein: CASSPSGQMTNEKLFF

V gene: TRBV6-2/TRBV6-3
CDR3 length: 17
clone size: .
CDR3 protein: CASSPEFGDTNWETQYF

V gene: TRBV6-5
CDR3 length: 14
clone size: .
CDR3 protein: CATMRLSGANVLTF

V gene: TRBV7-8
CDR3 length: 16
clone size: .
CDR3 protein: CASSGRTGLGNQPQHF